The 3 T cell receptor beta chains presented below share a single source sample, sequenced in a study of blood T cell repertoires in COVID-19. The method was immunoSEQ multiplex PCR; TCRdb's version includes in-frame clones alone and lacks a portion of them. The sample lists 430,000 or so clones, 85% to 90% occurring once. The source material was PBMCs or T cells enriched from blood (not recorded which). These receptors were taken from a woman between 40 and 55 years old who had recovered from COVID-19.

This clone was observed a single time. This rearrangement joins TRBV7-6 to TRBJ2-1, with 7 bases aligning to TRBD2. This CDR3 is built from 17 residues. Germline CDR1 reads SGHVS; CDR2 reads FNYEAQ. Trimming took 3 bases from V and 8 from J; bases not matched to a gene: 16. DNA of the CDR3: TGTGCCAGCAGCTTCAGCACTCGGGCGGGAGATGCAGATGAGCAGTTCTTC. Its translation is CASSFSTRAGDADEQFF.

The J gene is TRBJ1-3, the V gene TRBV15; no reliable D call. Germline CDR1 and CDR2: LNHNV and YYDKDF (reference sequence). V was cut by 0 bases and J by 3 bases, with 3 bases left in between. The CDR3 sequence is 13 residues long. The CDR3 bases are TGTGCCACCAGCAGAGACGGTGGAAACACCATATATTTT. Protein: CATSRDGGNTIYF.

The rearrangement joins TRBV2 to TRBJ2-1, with 8 bases fitting TRBD2. This CDR3 comprises 14 residues. V lost 6 bases and J lost 3; bases outside the gene matches: 4. CDR1 is SNHLY and CDR2 is FYNNEI in the germline V gene. The CDR3 DNA sequence: TGTGCCAGCAGGTTAACTAGCGGCTACAATGAGCAGTTCTTC. It encodes CASRLTSGYNEQFF.